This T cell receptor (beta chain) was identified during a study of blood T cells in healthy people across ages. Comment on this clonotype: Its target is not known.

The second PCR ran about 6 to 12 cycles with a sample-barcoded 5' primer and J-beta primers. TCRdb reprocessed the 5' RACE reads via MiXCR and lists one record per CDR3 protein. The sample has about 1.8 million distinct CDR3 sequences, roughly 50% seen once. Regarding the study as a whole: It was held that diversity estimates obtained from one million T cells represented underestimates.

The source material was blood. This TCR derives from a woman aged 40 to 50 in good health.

The chain's CDR3 is CASSLVQGFEQYF. In nucleotides, the CDR3 is TGTGCCAGCAGCTTGGTTCAAGGTTTCGAGCAGTACTTC. The gene calls are TRBV11-3 and TRBJ2-7; D is unresolved. The V end was cut by 3 bases, the J end by 6 bases, with 12 bases between. This CDR3 contains 13 residues. CDR1 and CDR2 (germline): SGHNT, YENEEA.